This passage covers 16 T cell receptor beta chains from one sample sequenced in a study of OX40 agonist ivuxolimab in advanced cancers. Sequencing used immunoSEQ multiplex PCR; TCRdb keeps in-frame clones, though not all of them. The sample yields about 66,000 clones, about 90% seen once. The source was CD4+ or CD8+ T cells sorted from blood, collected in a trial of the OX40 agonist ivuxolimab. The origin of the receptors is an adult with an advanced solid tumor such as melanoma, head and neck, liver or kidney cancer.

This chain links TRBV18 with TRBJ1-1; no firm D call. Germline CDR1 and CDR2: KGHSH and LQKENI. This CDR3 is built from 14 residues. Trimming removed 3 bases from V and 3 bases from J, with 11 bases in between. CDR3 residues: CASSPGSPDTEAFF. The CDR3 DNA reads TGTGCCAGCTCACCGGGCAGCCCGGACACTGAAGCTTTCTTT.

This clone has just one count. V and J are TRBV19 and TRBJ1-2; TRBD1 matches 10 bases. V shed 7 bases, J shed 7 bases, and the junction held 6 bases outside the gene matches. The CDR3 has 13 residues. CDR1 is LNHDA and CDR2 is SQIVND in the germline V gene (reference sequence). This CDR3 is CASTDRGPFGYTF. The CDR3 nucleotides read TGTGCCAGTACCGACAGGGGGCCCTTTGGCTACACCTTC.

For the CDR3, the DNA is TGTGCCAGTAGAGAACGAGTGGGGACATCAGATAATCAGCCCCAGCATTTT. Amino acid sequence: CASRERVGTSDNQPQHF. The V and J genes are TRBV19 and TRBJ1-5, with D perhaps matching TRBD1 (6 bases). The CDR3 contains 17 residues. V lost 6 bases and J 4 bases, leaving 22 bases between the germline ends. Germline V gene lookup returns CDR1 LNHDA and CDR2 SQIVND (reference sequence).

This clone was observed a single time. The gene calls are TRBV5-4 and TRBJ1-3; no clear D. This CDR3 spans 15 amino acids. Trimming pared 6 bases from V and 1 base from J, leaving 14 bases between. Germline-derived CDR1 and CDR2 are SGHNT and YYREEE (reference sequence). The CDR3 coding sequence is TGTGCCAGCAAAATCCTCGGGAGTTCTGGAAACACCATATATTTT. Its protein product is CASKILGSSGNTIYF. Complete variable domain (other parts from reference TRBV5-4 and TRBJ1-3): ETGVTQSPTHLIKTRGQQVTLRCSSQSGHNTVSWYQQALGQGPQFIFQYYREEENGRGNFPPRFSGLQFPNYSSELNVNALELDDSALYLCASKILGSSGNTIYFGEGSWLTVV.

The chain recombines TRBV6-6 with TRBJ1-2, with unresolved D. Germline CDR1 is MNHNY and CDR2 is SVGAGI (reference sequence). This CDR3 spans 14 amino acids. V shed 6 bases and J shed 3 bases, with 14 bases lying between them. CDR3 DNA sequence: TGTGCCAGCAGCACGGTTTTGGTTGACTATGGCTACACCTTC. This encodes CASSTVLVDYGYTF.

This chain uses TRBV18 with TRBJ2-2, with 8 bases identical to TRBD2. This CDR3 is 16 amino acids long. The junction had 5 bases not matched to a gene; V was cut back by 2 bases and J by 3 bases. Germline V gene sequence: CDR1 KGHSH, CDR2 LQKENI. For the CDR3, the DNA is TGTGCCAGCTCACCAAGAAGCGGGAGAGACACCGGGGAGCTGTTTTTT. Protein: CASSPRSGRDTGELFF.

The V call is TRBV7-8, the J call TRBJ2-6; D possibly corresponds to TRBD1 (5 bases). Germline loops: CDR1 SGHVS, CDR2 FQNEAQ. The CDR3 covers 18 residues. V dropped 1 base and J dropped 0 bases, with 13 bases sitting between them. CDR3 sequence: CASSLGADTYSGANVLTF. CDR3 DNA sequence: TGTGCCAGCAGCTTAGGGGCGGACACCTACTCTGGGGCCAACGTCCTGACTTTC.

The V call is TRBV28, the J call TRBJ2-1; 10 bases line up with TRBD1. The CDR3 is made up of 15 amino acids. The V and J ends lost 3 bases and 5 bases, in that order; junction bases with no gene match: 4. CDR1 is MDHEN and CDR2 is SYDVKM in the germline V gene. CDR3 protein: CASSFGDRGHNEQFF. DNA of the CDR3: TGTGCCAGCAGTTTCGGGGACAGGGGTCACAATGAGCAGTTCTTC.

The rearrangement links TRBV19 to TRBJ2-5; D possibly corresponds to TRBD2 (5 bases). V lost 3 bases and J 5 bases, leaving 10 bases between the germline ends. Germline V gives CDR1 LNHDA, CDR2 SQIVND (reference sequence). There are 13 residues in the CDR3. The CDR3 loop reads CASSITGWETQYF. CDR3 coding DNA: TGTGCCAGTAGTATTACGGGGTGGGAGACCCAGTACTTC.

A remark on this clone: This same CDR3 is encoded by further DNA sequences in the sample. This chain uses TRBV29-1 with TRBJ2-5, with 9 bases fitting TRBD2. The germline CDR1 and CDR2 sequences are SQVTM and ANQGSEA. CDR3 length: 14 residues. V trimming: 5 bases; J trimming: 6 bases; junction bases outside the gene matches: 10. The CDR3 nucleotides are TGCAGCGTTTCGGGCGGGGGGGGTTCGAAGACCCAGTACTTC. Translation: CSVSGGGGSKTQYF.

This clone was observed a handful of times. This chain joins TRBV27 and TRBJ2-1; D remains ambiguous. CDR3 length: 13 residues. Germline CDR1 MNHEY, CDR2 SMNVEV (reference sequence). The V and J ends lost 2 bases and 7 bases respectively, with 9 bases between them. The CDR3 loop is CASSLALLNEQFF. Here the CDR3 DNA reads TGTGCCAGCAGTTTAGCCCTATTAAATGAGCAGTTCTTC.

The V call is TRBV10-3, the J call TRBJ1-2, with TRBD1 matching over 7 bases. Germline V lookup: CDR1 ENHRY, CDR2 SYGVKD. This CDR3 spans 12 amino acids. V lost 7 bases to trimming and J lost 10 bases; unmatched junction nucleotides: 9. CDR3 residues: CAIKGTDTHYTF. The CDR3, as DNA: TGTGCCATCAAAGGGACAGATACCCACTACACCTTC.

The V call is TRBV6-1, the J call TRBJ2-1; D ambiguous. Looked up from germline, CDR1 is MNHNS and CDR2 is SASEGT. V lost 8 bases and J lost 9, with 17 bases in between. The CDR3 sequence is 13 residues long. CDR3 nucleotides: TGTGCCAGCGCGGTCCTCGCCCTTCCTGAGCAGTTCTTC. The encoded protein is CASAVLALPEQFF.

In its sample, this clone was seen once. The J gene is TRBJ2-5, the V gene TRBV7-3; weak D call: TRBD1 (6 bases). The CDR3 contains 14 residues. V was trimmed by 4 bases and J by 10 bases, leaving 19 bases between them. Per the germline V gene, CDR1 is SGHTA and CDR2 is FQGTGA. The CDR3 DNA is TGTGCCAGCAGCTCCATCCCCGGGACATCTGGCCAGTACTTC. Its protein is CASSSIPGTSGQYF.

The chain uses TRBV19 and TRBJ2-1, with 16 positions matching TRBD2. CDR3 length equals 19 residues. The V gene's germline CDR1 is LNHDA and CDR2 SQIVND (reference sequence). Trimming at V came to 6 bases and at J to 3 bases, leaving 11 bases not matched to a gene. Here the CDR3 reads CASRRAPGLAGGNYNEQFF. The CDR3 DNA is TGTGCCAGTAGGAGAGCACCGGGACTAGCGGGAGGGAACTACAATGAGCAGTTCTTC.

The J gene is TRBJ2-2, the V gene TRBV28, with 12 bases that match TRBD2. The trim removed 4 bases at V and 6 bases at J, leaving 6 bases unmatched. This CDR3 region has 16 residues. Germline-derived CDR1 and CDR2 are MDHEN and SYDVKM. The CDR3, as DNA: TGTGCCAGCAGTTCCAATCGACTAGCGGGAGCCGGGGAGCTGTTTTTT. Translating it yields CASSSNRLAGAGELFF.